This TCR beta chain was observed in a study of post-analysis software for immune sequencing data. Presence of unique molecular identifiers characterized the TCR beta cDNA libraries. One entry per CDR3 protein results from TCRdb running MiXCR on the PCR reads. The repertoire holds about 460,000 distinct CDR3 sequences, around 40% seen once, with about 12% in the top ten. This clonotype was found once. Its antigen is undetermined. Whole-study findings and limits: Patients had higher frequencies than controls of five or six TRBV segments, including TRBV5-6, TRBV5-1 and TRBV20-1.

V shed 6 bases and J shed 6 bases, with 18 bases lying between them. The CDR3 is made up of 15 amino acids. Germline loops: CDR1 LNHDA, CDR2 SQIVND (reference sequence). The receptor comes from a girl between 10 and 17 years old with multiple sclerosis. The V gene is TRBV19, the J gene TRBJ2-1, with D tentatively TRBD1 or TRBD2 (6 bases each). The material sequenced was blood. The chain's CDR3 is CASRVEGGPSNEQFF. The CDR3, as DNA: TGTGCCAGTAGGGTCGAGGGGGGCCCCTCCAATGAGCAGTTCTTC.